The 6 T cell receptor beta chains below all came from one sample that was sequenced in a study of T cell responses to AZD1222 COVID-19 vaccine. The repertoire was sequenced with immunoSEQ multiplex PCR; TCRdb's copy has only in-frame clones and lacks some. The table has 150,000 to 200,000 clones, about 92% seen once; the top ten hold around 1.3%. The input for sequencing was peripheral blood, taken 28 days after the second AZD1222 dose. Every receptor here comes from an adult who received the AZD1222 COVID-19 vaccine.

Turning to this clone: The same CDR3 is also encoded by other DNA sequences in this sample. The chain carries TRBV18 and TRBJ2-7; D is perhaps TRBD1 (6 bases). Germline V gene data show CDR1 as KGHSH and CDR2 as LQKENI. CDR3 size: 12 residues. V was trimmed by 4 bases and J by 4 bases, leaving 8 bases between them. CDR3 in DNA: TGTGCCAGCTCACGGCAGGGGTACGAGCAGTACTTC. It encodes CASSRQGYEQYF.

The DNA for the CDR3 is TGTGCCAGCAGTTTAACAAGCACCGGGGAGCTGTTTTTT. This encodes CASSLTSTGELFF. The chain employs TRBV6-5 and TRBJ2-2; D is uncertain. Germline assignment: CDR1 MNHEY and CDR2 SVGAGI. The CDR3 has 13 amino acids. Trimming stripped 4 bases from V and 4 bases from J, with 7 bases between.

The chain joins TRBV5-1 to TRBJ2-5, with D unresolved. CDR1 is SGHRS, CDR2 YFSETQ, per germline. This CDR3 has 12 amino acids. Trimming pared 6 bases from V and 1 base from J, leaving 7 bases between. Written as DNA, the CDR3 is TGCGCCAGCAAGTTGAGCCAAGAGACCCAGTACTTC. Translated: CASKLSQETQYF.

The chain is built from TRBV28 and TRBJ1-6; no definite D call. The CDR3 is 14 amino acids. Trimming removed 3 bases at V and 7 bases at J, with 10 bases between. Germline-derived CDR1 and CDR2 are MDHEN and SYDVKM. CDR3 in amino acids: CASSFLDVNSPLHF. As DNA, the CDR3 is TGTGCCAGCAGTTTTCTGGACGTGAATTCACCCCTCCACTTT.

Only one count was recorded for this clone. The chain has TRBV25-1 and TRBJ2-1; D unclear. V lost 2 bases and J lost 5, with 4 bases in between. Germline lookup yields CDR1 MGHDK and CDR2 SYGVNS. CDR3 length equals 12 residues. CDR3 loop: CASSEENNEQFF. In DNA, the CDR3 is TGTGCCAGCAGTGAAGAGAACAATGAGCAGTTCTTC.

The V call is TRBV11-2, the J call TRBJ1-3; TRBD1 matches 8 bases. The CDR3 spans 16 residues. CDR1 SGHAT and CDR2 FQNNGV come from the germline V gene. Trimming at V came to 5 bases and at J to 0 bases, leaving 6 bases not matched to a gene. This CDR3 reads CASSLGQAVSGNTIYF. CDR3 nucleotide sequence: TGTGCCAGCAGCCTGGGACAGGCGGTCTCTGGAAACACCATATATTTT.